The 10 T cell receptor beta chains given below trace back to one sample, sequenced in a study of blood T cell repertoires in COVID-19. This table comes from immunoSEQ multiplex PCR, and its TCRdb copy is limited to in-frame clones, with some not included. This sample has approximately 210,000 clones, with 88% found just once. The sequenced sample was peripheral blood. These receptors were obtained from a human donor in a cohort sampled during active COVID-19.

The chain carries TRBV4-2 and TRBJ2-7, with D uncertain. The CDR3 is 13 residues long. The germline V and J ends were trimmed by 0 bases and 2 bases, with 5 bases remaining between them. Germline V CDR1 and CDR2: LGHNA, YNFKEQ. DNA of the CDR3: TGTGCCAGCAGCCAAGACAAAACCTACGAGCAGTACTTC. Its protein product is CASSQDKTYEQYF.

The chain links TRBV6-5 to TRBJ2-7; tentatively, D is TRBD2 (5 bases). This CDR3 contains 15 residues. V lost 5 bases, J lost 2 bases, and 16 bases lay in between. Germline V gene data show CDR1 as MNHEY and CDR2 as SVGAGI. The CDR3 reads CASSTSDPGTYEQYF. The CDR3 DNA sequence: TGTGCCAGCAGTACAAGCGACCCGGGAACCTACGAGCAGTACTTC.

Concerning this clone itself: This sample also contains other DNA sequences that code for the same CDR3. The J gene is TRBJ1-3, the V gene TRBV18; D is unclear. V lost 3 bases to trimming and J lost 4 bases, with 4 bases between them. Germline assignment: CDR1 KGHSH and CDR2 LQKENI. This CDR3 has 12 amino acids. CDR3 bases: TGTGCCAGCTCACCGGAGGGAAACACCATATATTTT. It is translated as CASSPEGNTIYF.

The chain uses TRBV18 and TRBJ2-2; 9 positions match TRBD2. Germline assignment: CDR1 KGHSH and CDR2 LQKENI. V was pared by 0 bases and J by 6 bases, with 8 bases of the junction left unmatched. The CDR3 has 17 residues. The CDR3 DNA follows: TGTGCCAGCTCACCACCGATCGAGCGGGGGGACGCCGGGGAGCTGTTTTTT. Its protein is CASSPPIERGDAGELFF.

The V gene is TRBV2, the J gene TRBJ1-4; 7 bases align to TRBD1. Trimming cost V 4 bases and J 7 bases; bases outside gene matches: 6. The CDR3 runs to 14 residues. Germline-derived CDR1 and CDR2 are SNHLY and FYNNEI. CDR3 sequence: CASSVAGGPEKLFF. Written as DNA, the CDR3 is TGTGCCAGCAGTGTGGCAGGGGGGCCTGAAAAACTGTTTTTT.

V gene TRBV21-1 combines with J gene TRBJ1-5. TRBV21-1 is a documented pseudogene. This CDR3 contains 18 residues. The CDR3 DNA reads TGTGCCAGCAGCGCGAGACGGGGAGGGGGGCACAGCAATCAGCCCCAGCATTTT. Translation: CASSARRGGGHSNQPQHF.

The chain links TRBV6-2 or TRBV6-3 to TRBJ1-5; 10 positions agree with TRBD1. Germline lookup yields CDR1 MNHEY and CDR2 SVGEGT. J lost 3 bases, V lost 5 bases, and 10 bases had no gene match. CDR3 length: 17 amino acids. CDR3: CASSKGQGSSINQPQHF. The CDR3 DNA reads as TGTGCCAGCAGTAAGGGACAGGGGTCATCGATCAATCAGCCCCAGCATTTT.

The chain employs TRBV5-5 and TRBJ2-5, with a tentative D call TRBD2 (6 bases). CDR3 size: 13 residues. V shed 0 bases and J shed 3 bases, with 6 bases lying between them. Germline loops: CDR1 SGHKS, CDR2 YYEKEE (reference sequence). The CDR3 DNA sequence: TGTGCCAGCAGCTTGGGGAGGGAAGAGACCCAGTACTTC. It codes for CASSLGREETQYF. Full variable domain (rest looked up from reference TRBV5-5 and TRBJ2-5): DAGVTQSPTHLIKTRGQQVTLRCSPISGHKSVSWYQQVLGQGPQFIFQYYEKEERGRGNFPDRFSARQFPNYSSELNVNALLLGDSALYLCASSLGREETQYFGPGTRLLVL.

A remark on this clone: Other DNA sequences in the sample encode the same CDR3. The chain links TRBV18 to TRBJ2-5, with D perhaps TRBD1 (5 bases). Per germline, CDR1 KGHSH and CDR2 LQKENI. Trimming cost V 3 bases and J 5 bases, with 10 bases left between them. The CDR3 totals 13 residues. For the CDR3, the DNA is TGTGCCAGCTCACCGGGGCTAGGGGAGACCCAGTACTTC. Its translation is CASSPGLGETQYF.

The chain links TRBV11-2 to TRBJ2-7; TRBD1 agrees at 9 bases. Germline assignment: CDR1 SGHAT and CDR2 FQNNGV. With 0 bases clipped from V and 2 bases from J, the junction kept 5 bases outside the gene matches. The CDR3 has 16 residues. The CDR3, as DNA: TGTGCCAGCAGCTTAGAGGGCCGGGACAGGGCCTACGAGCAGTACTTC. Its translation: CASSLEGRDRAYEQYF. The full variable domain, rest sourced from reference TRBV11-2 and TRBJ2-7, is EAGVAQSPRYKIIEKRQSVAFWCNPISGHATLYWYQQILGQGPKLLIQFQNNGVVDDSQLPKDRFSAERLKGVDSTLKIQPAKLEDSAVYLCASSLEGRDRAYEQYFGPGTRLTVT.